Listed below are T cell receptor beta chains from one sample, sequenced in a study of cytomegalovirus exposure and HLA in healthy donors. Using immunoSEQ multiplex PCR, the repertoire was profiled, and TCRdb retains in-frame clones only, with some absent. The data contain some 150,000 clones, 81% of them seen just once; the ten biggest clones take up 4% to 5%. Sequenced sample: PBMCs. The receptors derive from a woman aged 18-29 years in good health and CMV-seropositive. Both conserved end residues are part of each CDR3. A D gene is named only where the DNA matches it firmly. Only part of the rows carry a size: once, few, many, or a class if the clone is expanded.

CDR3aa: CASSSTKGEETQYF
CDR3nt: TGCGCCAGCAGCTCGACCAAGGGGGAAGAGACCCAGTACTTC
v_gene: TRBV5-1
j_gene: TRBJ2-5
abundance: .
d_gene: .

CDR3aa: CASSRQGTPYNEQFF
CDR3nt: TGTGCCAGCAGCCGACAGGGGACCCCTTACAATGAGCAGTTCTTC
v_gene: TRBV6-5
j_gene: TRBJ2-1
abundance: .
d_gene: TRBD1

CDR3aa: CASTRGLEVNEQFF
CDR3nt: TGTGCCAGCACACGTGGACTAGAGGTCAATGAGCAGTTCTTC
v_gene: TRBV2
j_gene: TRBJ2-1
abundance: .
d_gene: TRBD2

CDR3aa: CSARPQGADTQYF
CDR3nt: TGCAGCGCCCGCCCGCAGGGCGCAGATACGCAGTATTTT
v_gene: TRBV29-1
j_gene: TRBJ2-3
abundance: once
d_gene: .

CDR3aa: CASSLGLRGDEQFF
CDR3nt: TGCGCCAGCAGCTTGGGTCTGCGGGGGGATGAGCAGTTCTTC
v_gene: TRBV5-1
j_gene: TRBJ2-1
abundance: .
d_gene: TRBD2

CDR3aa: CASSLSGGTSYEQYF
CDR3nt: TGTGCCAGCAGTTTAAGCGGGGGGACGTCCTACGAGCAGTACTTC
v_gene: TRBV2
j_gene: TRBJ2-7
abundance: once
d_gene: TRBD2

CDR3aa: CASSQEVRVSYEQYF
CDR3nt: TGTGCCAGCAGCCAAGAGGTCAGGGTCTCCTACGAGCAGTACTTC
v_gene: TRBV4-2
j_gene: TRBJ2-7
abundance: .
d_gene: .

CDR3aa: CASSLGGSADTQYF
CDR3nt: TGTGCCAGCAGCTTAGGCGGGTCAGCGGATACGCAGTATTTT
v_gene: TRBV11-3
j_gene: TRBJ2-3
abundance: few
d_gene: .

CDR3aa: CASSLVAGRPLHF
CDR3nt: TGCGCCAGCAGCTTGGTGGCAGGGCGACCCCTCCACTTT
v_gene: TRBV5-1
j_gene: TRBJ1-6
abundance: .
d_gene: .

CDR3aa: CASSPRENYGYTF
CDR3nt: TGTGCCAGCAGCCCCCGCGAAAACTATGGCTACACCTTC
v_gene: TRBV5-4
j_gene: TRBJ1-2
abundance: .
d_gene: .

CDR3aa: CASSYFGGQGLYTF
CDR3nt: TGTGCCAGCAGTTACTTTGGGGGACAGGGCCTCTACACCTTC
v_gene: TRBV27
j_gene: TRBJ1-2
abundance: .
d_gene: TRBD1

CDR3aa: CASSLVSGFNQPQHF
CDR3nt: TGTGCCAGCAGCTTAGTTTCAGGGTTCAATCAGCCCCAGCATTTT
v_gene: TRBV7-6
j_gene: TRBJ1-5
abundance: once
d_gene: .

CDR3aa: CAWARDRVDHEQYF
CDR3nt: TGTGCCTGGGCCCGGGACAGGGTAGATCACGAGCAGTACTTC
v_gene: TRBV30
j_gene: TRBJ2-7
abundance: .
d_gene: TRBD1

CDR3aa: CASSLEGTVRYTF
CDR3nt: TGTGCCAGCAGCTTAGAGGGGACAGTTCGCTACACCTTC
v_gene: TRBV7-9
j_gene: TRBJ1-2
abundance: .
d_gene: TRBD1